This T cell receptor (beta chain) was captured in a study of cytomegalovirus exposure and HLA in healthy donors (dated by TCRdb to about 2017). Concerning the study at large: An earlier analysis of some 500 of the donors reported 250 to 350 Gb of sequence data and 100 million to 140 million unique TCR beta sequences from roughly 200 million T cells. Along with the 666-subject first cohort, a separate validation cohort of over a hundred different subjects was used. Of the 350 to 400 genotyped donors, 65% to 90% fell in the genetic ancestry cluster associated with self-reported Caucasian donors. To study patterns of TCR occurrence, a later analysis re-analyzed previously published TCR beta repertoires from 650 to 750 donors and added high-resolution HLA genotyping. HLA typing covered class I and class II loci at four-digit resolution. Every discovery cohort repertoire had been produced on one sequencing platform. The study aimed to test whether cataloging public T cell receptors could reveal signatures of past pathogen exposure. To predict cytomegalovirus infection status, the study combined high-throughput TCR immunosequencing, statistical association of individual TCRs with disease status, and machine learning. Alongside the repertoire data, information on donor age, sex, ethnicity and CMV serostatus was compiled. In the later analysis, no new phenotypic data were used to find candidate immune exposures; instead, reliance was placed on TCR beta sequences and their occurrence across donors. Genome-wide SNP genotypes for about 65% of the roughly 700 donors were used in a later genetic analysis, which treated that subset as a discovery cohort. An early release covering roughly 600 HLA-typed donors comprised about 310 gigabases of sequencing data and approximately 80 million unique TCR sequences. Among approximately 370 genotyped donors of the cohort, an average of about 220,000 unique TCR beta nucleotide sequences was sequenced per donor, of which approximately 18% were non-productive. Typing coverage differed by locus: A, B, C, DRB1 and DQB1 were typed in roughly 620-630 donors, DQA1 in approximately 520, DPA1 in some 600, and DPB1 in roughly 470. In an earlier analysis of more than 550 of the donors, high-throughput TCR beta sequencing was used to judge whether each TCR beta V gene segment behaved as functional or pseudogenic. Five DR-DQ haplotypes were handled as single units for association and clustering, since linkage in the cohort was strong. The study profiled the T cell repertoires of under 700 subjects by immunosequencing and related them to cytomegalovirus serostatus. What the authors observed across the whole study: Most TCR sequences were seen in very few donors, while some public TCRs were found in many individuals. Some IMGT-functional V segments, including TRBV6-2 and TRBV6-3, could not be told apart with the 87-base-pair reads, so those segments were excluded. The only immune exposure information available for the cohort was CMV serostatus. The study listed approximately 150 TCR beta chains as associated with cytomegalovirus. Strong co-occurrence of HLA alleles, especially DR and DQ, made assigning TCR associations to individual alleles difficult. According to a later analysis, TCR association rates differed among HLA loci, with DRB1 alleles showing the most associated TCRs and HLA-C alleles showing the fewest. Specific HLA alleles were associated with 15,000 to 20,000 TCR beta sequences at a false discovery rate of 0.05 in a later analysis. In vitro tests confirmed that a few of the cytomegalovirus-associated TCR beta chains recognize cytomegalovirus antigens. A later genetic analysis reported fewer N-insertions in productive TCRs among donors in an Asian-associated ancestry cluster than the approximately 670-donor mean. A later analysis reported that several top co-occurrence clusters appeared linked to parvovirus B19, influenza, CMV and Epstein-Barr virus. An association between a missense DCLRE1C variant and V-gene and J-gene trimming of TCR beta chains was found in a later genetic analysis and replicated in an independent cohort. A later analysis found that most CMV-associated TCR beta chains appeared HLA-restricted, with HLA associations seemingly driven largely by CMV exposure. The presence/absence analyses assumed that sequencing depth was roughly uniform across donors, and that assumption may not be true. It was suggested by the authors that the approach could potentially be generalized to other disease states and immunological phenotypes. Because HLA typing was unavailable for some donors at each locus, only the typed subset was used in association tests. Linkage disequilibrium might explain the correlated functional status among segregating V segments, but an unknown experimental factor could not be excluded. Cytomegalovirus status was reported to be diagnosed by the classifier with high specificity and sensitivity in both the original and validation cohorts. The cohort was sequenced for TCR beta chains only, and without alpha or paired-chain data the features that could be detected were limited. Compared with equally common non-associated chains, HLA-associated TCR beta chains in a later analysis were more clonally expanded and had lower generation probabilities. Because counts were too low, about 15 rarely observed V segments, including chromosome 9 orphons, were left out of the earlier analysis of roughly 600 of the donors. A further reported finding was that TCR beta sequences accurately predicted the HLA-A and HLA-B alleles for most subjects in the first cohort. Broadly in line with IMGT annotations, most TCR beta V segments showed up in productive rearrangements about 90% or about 30% of the time in an earlier analysis of 587 of the donors. A cluster of highly shared sequence variants was judged likely to be a technical artifact of the sequencing pipeline.

Library creation used the immunoSEQ multiplex PCR assay. For the multiplex PCR, a mixture combining 60 forward primers for TCR Vbeta segments and 13 reverse primers for TCR Jbeta segments was used. The CDR3 region of rearranged TCR beta genes was amplified from genomic DNA with a multiplex PCR assay. On the Illumina HiSeq System, the amplified TCR beta libraries were sequenced as 87-base-pair reads. As for the authors' bioinformatics: In a later analysis, tens of millions of unique TCR beta chains were counted across the roughly 670 repertoires, and some 10 million of these chains were shared by at least two donors. Raw reads were error-corrected and collapsed into unique sequences by a nearest-neighbor algorithm in which closely related sequences were merged to remove PCR and sequencing errors. V, D and J gene segments were assigned by aligning CDR3 sequences to IMGT reference sequences. For a sequence to be retained, at least a six-nucleotide match to both a V gene segment and a J gene segment was required. A rearrangement counted as productive if the CDR3 had no stop codons and remained in frame with V and J, and every other rearrangement counted as non-productive. Following IMGT convention, CDR3 was defined as the stretch from the second conserved V-encoded cysteine up to the conserved J-encoded phenylalanine. The earlier analysis of 500 to 600 of the donors excluded sequences that lacked an unambiguous match to a single V gene segment. An earlier analysis of 587 of the donors called V segments functional above 56.7% productive rearrangements and segregating when the between-donor standard deviation exceeded 5%. To diagnose cytomegalovirus status from the catalog of TCR beta chain sequences, a statistical classification framework was built. A later analysis assigned V and J genes by comparing TCR nucleotide sequences with IMGT/GENE-DB human TR gene sequences. The TCRdist pipeline was used in a later analysis to assign CDR3 sequences and most-parsimonious VDJ recombination scenarios. In a later analysis, every TCR beta chain was defined by the combination of its CDR3 amino acid sequence and its V-gene family, and reads without a unique V-gene family were dropped. To address suspected cross-contamination and a sequencing artifact, a later analysis removed several hundred highly shared, low-generation-probability nucleotide sequences. In a later analysis, a clonal expansion index for each public chain was calculated from normalized within-repertoire ranks of inferred template counts. Generation probabilities in a later analysis came from a VDJ recombination model fitted to out-of-frame rearrangements, and those results were checked against IGoR. A later analysis scored TCR-TCR, TCR-HLA and TCR-CMV co-occurrence with hypergeometric tests, applying a repertoire-size bias correction to TCR pairs. To estimate false discovery rates, a later analysis permuted the HLA or CMV assignments 20 times. In a later analysis, co-occurring TCRs were grouped using DBSCAN, with TCRdist sequence similarity added in when clustering inside HLA-allele-positive subsets. Repertoires with fewer than 30,000 or more than 120,000 public chains, plus five repertoires with anomalous nucleotide sharing, were excluded from co-occurrence clustering. The table comes from immuneACCESS by way of TCRdb, which keeps in-frame sequences with V and J called. Part of the clones is missing from these tables; in studies checked, under half for an unresolved V gene and the rest for unknown reasons. V and J calls and clone size are those listed in that table; D and trimming were worked out from the DNA. The sample contains about 190,000 clones, roughly 88% of them found a single time. The ten largest account for roughly 1.2% of the sample.

V is shortened by 6 bases, J by 4 bases, and the region joining them spans 6 bases. According to the germline V gene, CDR1 reads SGHTA and CDR2 reads FQGNSA. From cysteine to phenylalanine, the CDR3 is 11 amino acids long. The retained sequence is limited to the CDR3, 33 bases, with the frame set at the first base. The cohort consisted of fewer than 700 healthy bone marrow donors. All cohort members were sampled while nominally healthy, although unrecorded immune exposures were likely present. The donor was CMV seronegative and was included in the group of about 350 seronegative cohort members. Every donor gave a peripheral blood sample, and the peripheral blood mononuclear cells from that sample were used for TCR beta sequencing. Genomic DNA was extracted from the blood cell samples with the Qiagen DNeasy Blood Extraction Kit. About this clone: There is no known antigen for this receptor. Base qualities are not provided; no much larger clone lies one nucleotide away.

The TCR was taken from a boy between 2 and 15 years old in good health and CMV-seronegative. The material sequenced was PBMCs. The sequence links TRBV7-2 to TRBJ1-2, with a tentative D gene TRBD1 over 6 matching bases. The CDR3 reads CASRQGYGYTF. The nucleotide sequence is given as TGTGCCAGCAGACAGGGCTATGGCTACACCTTC.